The next 27 T cell receptor beta chains were all read from a single sample in a study of shared clonotypes between healthy human individuals. This table comes from immunoSEQ multiplex PCR, and its TCRdb copy is limited to in-frame clones, with some not included. The sample has 2 million to 2.5 million clones, just under 95% seen once; the top ten hold approximately 0.41%. The sequenced sample was naive CD4+ T cells from PBMCs. Subset of the sample: CD45RA+ positively selected. The receptor source for this set is a man younger than 35 in good health. Some clones in this sample may be carry-over from other donors' samples.

The chain employs TRBV6-1 and TRBJ2-7; D might be TRBD2 (6 bases). Trimming stripped 7 bases from V and 2 bases from J, with 9 bases between. The CDR3 extends over 12 amino acids. Germline lookup yields CDR1 MNHNS and CDR2 SASEGT. The CDR3 DNA follows: TGTGCCAGCAAGGAGGGGCCCTACGAGCAGTACTTC. This codes for CASKEGPYEQYF.

In its sample, this clone was seen once. The gene calls are TRBV6-1 and TRBJ1-1; perhaps TRBD1 as D (5 bases). With 2 bases removed from V and 3 bases from J, the gap between germline ends came to 10 bases. The CDR3 is made up of 14 amino acids. CDR1 and CDR2 (germline): MNHNS, SASEGT. In nucleotides, the CDR3 is TGTGCCAGCAGTGAAAAGGGGTGGGACACTGAAGCTTTCTTT. This sequence encodes CASSEKGWDTEAFF.

V is TRBV7-2 and J is TRBJ2-2, with D perhaps given as TRBD1 or TRBD2 (6 bases each). The V and J ends lost 5 bases and 5 bases respectively, with 21 bases between them. Germline V gives CDR1 SGHTA, CDR2 FQGNSA. This CDR3 comprises 17 residues. The CDR3 region is CASSTRIWGRDTGELFF. The CDR3 region has the DNA TGTGCCAGCAGCACCCGGATTTGGGGGCGGGATACCGGGGAGCTGTTTTTT.

This clone was detected only once. The V and J genes are TRBV10-3 and TRBJ2-7; 7 bases map to TRBD1. The CDR3 is made up of 14 amino acids. The germline V gene encodes CDR1 ENHRY and CDR2 SYGVKD. V lost 2 bases, J lost 6 bases, and 7 bases stayed unmatched. The CDR3: CAISEAPQGSEQYF. The DNA for the CDR3 is TGTGCCATCAGTGAGGCCCCACAGGGGAGCGAGCAGTACTTC.

This CDR3 reads CATSRAGTRGSGELFF. For the CDR3, the DNA is TGTGCCACCAGCAGAGCGGGGACTCGCGGGAGCGGGGAGCTGTTTTTT. This sequence joins TRBV15 and TRBJ2-2, with 7 nucleotides matching TRBD2. The CDR3 runs to 16 residues. Germline V lookup: CDR1 LNHNV, CDR2 YYDKDF (reference sequence). V shed 1 base, J shed 7 bases, and the junction held 9 bases outside the gene matches.

This clone appeared once. The CDR3 DNA reads as TGTGCCAGCAGCTTACTAGTTCTTGAGCAGTTCTTC. It translates to CASSLLVLEQFF. The rearrangement joins TRBV7-9 to TRBJ2-1; D not resolved. Germline V gene data show CDR1 as SEHNR and CDR2 as FQNEAQ (reference sequence). V was cut by 2 bases and J by 9 bases, with 8 bases left in between. The CDR3 consists of 12 residues.

The chain employs TRBV2 and TRBJ2-3, with D possibly matching TRBD2 (6 bases). Germline CDR1 SNHLY, CDR2 FYNNEI. With 7 bases removed from V and 2 bases from J, the gap between germline ends came to 13 bases. The CDR3 contains 14 residues. In nucleotides, the CDR3 is TGTGCCAGCATGGGTAGCGGAGTCACAGATACGCAGTATTTT. As protein: CASMGSGVTDTQYF.

The V and J genes are TRBV4-3 and TRBJ1-3, with D unclear. The V gene lost 4 bases and the J gene lost 3 bases, with 19 bases spanning the gap. Germline assignment: CDR1 LGHNA and CDR2 YSLEER. The CDR3 is made up of 17 amino acids. CDR3: CASSRHTGPQDGNTIYF. The CDR3 DNA reads TGCGCCAGCAGCCGCCATACCGGGCCGCAGGATGGAAACACCATATATTTT.

This chain links TRBV19 with TRBJ2-5; possible D gene TRBD2, 6 bases. The germline gives CDR1 LNHDA, CDR2 SQIVND (reference sequence). There are 16 residues in the CDR3. V lost 3 bases and J lost 0, with 14 bases in between. CDR3 amino acids: CASSISRRENQETQYF. The CDR3 DNA reads as TGTGCCAGTAGTATCTCCCGCCGGGAGAACCAAGAGACCCAGTACTTC.

The rearrangement links TRBV10-3 to TRBJ1-4; D remains ambiguous. Germline CDR1 ENHRY, CDR2 SYGVKD. Trimming removed 2 bases at V and 8 bases at J, with 12 bases between. The CDR3 contains 14 residues. CDR3 amino acids: CAISEQNREEKLFF. The CDR3 DNA follows: TGTGCCATCAGTGAGCAAAATCGGGAGGAAAAACTGTTTTTT.

With regard to this clone: Other DNA sequences in this specimen translate into the identical CDR3. The chain uses TRBV6-6 and TRBJ1-1, with D hard to call. Trimming removed 2 bases at V and 0 bases at J, with 7 bases between. The CDR3 length is 14 residues. CDR1 is MNHNY and CDR2 is SVGAGI in the germline V gene (reference sequence). As DNA, the CDR3 is TGTGCCAGCAGTTACGGCCACCTGAACACTGAAGCTTTCTTT. Amino acids: CASSYGHLNTEAFF.

This clone was counted between two and nine times. J is TRBJ1-3 and V is TRBV30; D gene uncertain. V dropped 7 bases and J dropped 0 bases, with 13 bases sitting between them. CDR3 length: 14 residues. The V gene's germline CDR1 is GTSNPN and CDR2 SVGIG (reference sequence). CDR3 residues: CAFTLGYSGNTIYF. The CDR3 coding sequence is TGTGCCTTCACGCTTGGTTACTCTGGAAACACCATATATTTT.

V and J are TRBV18 and TRBJ1-3, with a possible D match to TRBD1 (5 bases). Germline V gene data show CDR1 as KGHSH and CDR2 as LQKENI. The CDR3 is 17 amino acids. Trimming pared 3 bases from V and 4 bases from J, leaving 19 bases between. In nucleotides, the CDR3 is TGTGCCAGCTCACCGGGGCAGCCGTCAGCCTCAGGAAACACCATATATTTT. Amino acids: CASSPGQPSASGNTIYF.

In this sample, this clone turned up once. The genes are TRBV29-1 and TRBJ2-3, with D possibly TRBD1 on 6 matching bases. In germline, CDR1 is SQVTM, CDR2 ANQGSEA. Trimming left V 4 bases short and J 1 base short, with 12 bases between. The CDR3 runs to 14 residues. Written as DNA, the CDR3 is TGCAGCGTTGGTCAGGGGTTGGGCACAGATACGCAGTATTTT. The encoded protein is CSVGQGLGTDTQYF.

The rearrangement links TRBV27 to TRBJ2-7; TRBD2 might be the D (5 bases). V was cut by 6 bases and J by 6 bases, with 15 bases left in between. The CDR3 covers 13 residues. Germline-derived CDR1 and CDR2 are MNHEY and SMNVEV (reference sequence). The CDR3 nucleotides are TGTGCCAGCAGAACGAGGGCCCTAAGCGAGCAGTACTTC. Its translation: CASRTRALSEQYF.

The V gene is TRBV15, the J gene TRBJ2-7; no reliable D call. The V end was cut by 5 bases, the J end by 1 base, with 12 bases between. CDR1 is LNHNV, CDR2 YYDKDF, per germline (reference sequence). This CDR3 contains 14 residues. CDR3 coding DNA: TGTGCCACCAGCCCTGACATCGGATCCTACGAGCAGTACTTC. Amino acid sequence: CATSPDIGSYEQYF.

V and J are TRBV5-8 and TRBJ2-5, with a tentative D call TRBD2 (6 bases). The CDR3 extends over 16 amino acids. V was cut by 0 bases and J by 4 bases, with 16 bases left in between. Germline V lookup: CDR1 SGHTS, CDR2 YDEGEE. CDR3 coding DNA: TGTGCCAGCAGCTTGGCCTCTGCGGGGCTGGGAGAGACCCAGTACTTC. It is translated as CASSLASAGLGETQYF.

The CDR3 DNA reads as TGTGCCAGCAGTTACGAGGGGGGTGTCGGGGAGCTGTTTTTT. It codes for CASSYEGGVGELFF. The chain has TRBV6-5 and TRBJ2-2; D is possibly TRBD1 or TRBD2 (6 bases each). CDR1 is MNHEY, CDR2 SVGAGI, per germline. V was trimmed by 2 bases and J by 7 bases, leaving 11 bases between them. The CDR3 covers 14 residues.

Turning to this clone: The sample has other DNA sequences that encode this CDR3 too. The rearrangement uses TRBV18 and TRBJ2-3; TRBD1 aligns across 7 bases. V lost 3 bases and J lost 3; bases outside the gene matches: 3. CDR1 KGHSH and CDR2 LQKENI come from the germline V gene. The CDR3 has 14 amino acids. This CDR3 is CASSPRTGTDTQYF. In nucleotides, the CDR3 is TGTGCCAGCTCACCTCGGACAGGTACAGATACGCAGTATTTT.

The V and J genes are TRBV6-1 and TRBJ1-5, with unresolved D. This CDR3 has 16 residues. Germline CDR1 is MNHNS and CDR2 is SASEGT. V lost 2 bases and J lost 2, with 13 bases in between. CDR3 sequence: CASSELAPGGNQPQHF. As DNA, the CDR3 is TGTGCCAGCAGTGAACTTGCCCCCGGGGGCAATCAGCCCCAGCATTTT.

The rearrangement uses TRBV28 and TRBJ1-2; no firm D call. CDR1 is MDHEN and CDR2 is SYDVKM in the germline V gene. Trimming left V 3 bases short and J 7 bases short, with 12 bases between. This CDR3 has 13 residues. CDR3 coding DNA: TGTGCCAGCAGTTTGAGGCGGGCCGGTGGCTACACCTTC. It encodes CASSLRRAGGYTF.

The CDR3 region has the DNA TGTGCCACCAGCCAAGGGGGTATTTATCAGCCCCAGCATTTT. Amino acid sequence: CATSQGGIYQPQHF. The rearrangement links TRBV15 to TRBJ1-5; D may be TRBD1 (6 bases). This CDR3 region has 14 residues. In germline, CDR1 is LNHNV, CDR2 YYDKDF (reference sequence). The V end lost 5 bases, the J end lost 5 bases, and 13 bases lay between the germline ends.

This sequence joins TRBV2 and TRBJ2-2; no reliable D call. V lost 3 bases to trimming and J lost 5 bases, with 10 bases between them. CDR3 length: 14 residues. CDR1 and CDR2 (germline): SNHLY, FYNNEI. The CDR3 reads CASSDRPLTGELFF. CDR3 in DNA: TGTGCCAGCAGTGATAGGCCGTTAACCGGGGAGCTGTTTTTT.

This clone has just one count. The chain couples TRBV28 to TRBJ2-3; 13 bases line up with TRBD2. The CDR3 consists of 14 residues. Germline V lookup: CDR1 MDHEN, CDR2 SYDVKM. The ends lost 2 bases at V and 10 bases at J; junction bases unmatched: 3. This CDR3 is CASSLPGTSGAQYF. DNA for the CDR3: TGTGCCAGCAGTTTACCCGGGACTAGCGGGGCGCAGTATTTT.

The chain has TRBV11-2 and TRBJ2-6; D call uncertain. The germline V gene has CDR1 SGHAT and CDR2 FQNNGV. V lost 1 base, J lost 1 base, and 5 bases lay in between. The CDR3 spans 15 residues. CDR3: CASSLAASGANVLTF. Written as DNA, the CDR3 is TGTGCCAGCAGCTTAGCCGCTTCTGGGGCCAACGTCCTGACTTTC.

In DNA form, the CDR3 reads TGTGCCAGCAGTGAGGGGGTGACTAGCGGGAGTCCTGGGGAGCTGTTTTTT. It codes for CASSEGVTSGSPGELFF. J is TRBJ2-2 and V is TRBV2, with 12 bases that match TRBD2. The CDR3 is 17 residues long. Unmatched junction bases numbered 10, after V lost 3 bases and J lost 8 bases. Germline CDR1 is SNHLY and CDR2 is FYNNEI.

This clone has just one count. The rearrangement links TRBV7-8 to TRBJ1-1; the D gene is possibly TRBD1 (5 bases). The germline CDR1 and CDR2 sequences are SGHVS and FQNEAQ. V lost 5 bases, J lost 1 base, and 17 bases lay in between. This CDR3 has 16 amino acids. CDR3 sequence (DNA): TGTGCCAGCAGCCCCCGAGCCGGGGGTGCGAACACTGAAGCTTTCTTT. Its translation: CASSPRAGGANTEAFF.